This is a list of T cell receptor beta chains from one sample in a study of blood T cells in healthy people across ages. TCRdb re-called the 5' RACE reads with MiXCR, one entry per CDR3 protein. Here the sample spans approximately 2,000,000 distinct CDR3 sequences, roughly two fifths being singletons. The material sequenced was blood. These receptor sequences come from a human donor in good health. The CDR3 runs from the conserved cysteine through the conserved F or W. D genes are given only for firm matches. Some rows have no size entry. The others give once, few or many, or a class for an expanded clone.

v_gene: TRBV7-7; d_gene: TRBD1; abundance: NA; j_gene: TRBJ2-5; CDR3nt: TGTGCTAGCAGCTCCGGGACAGGGGGCGCCCAGACCCAGTACTTC; CDR3aa: CASSSGTGGAQTQYF
v_gene: TRBV20-1; d_gene: NA; abundance: NA; j_gene: TRBJ1-4; CDR3nt: TGCAGTGCTAGAGATGATGAAAAACTGTTTTTT; CDR3aa: CSARDDEKLFF
v_gene: TRBV5-1; d_gene: TRBD1; abundance: NA; j_gene: TRBJ1-1; CDR3nt: TGCGCCAGCAGCTTAAGGACAGGGAGTAGGAACACTGAAGCTTTCTTT; CDR3aa: CASSLRTGSRNTEAFF
v_gene: TRBV20-1; d_gene: TRBD2; abundance: NA; j_gene: TRBJ2-1; CDR3nt: TGCAGTGCTAGAGATTTTGGACTAGCGGGGGGGCTTGAGCAGTTCTTC; CDR3aa: CSARDFGLAGGLEQFF
v_gene: TRBV4-1; d_gene: TRBD2; abundance: few; j_gene: TRBJ2-1; CDR3nt: TGCGCCAGCAGCCTACGATCAAGCGGGGGAGGGGATGAGCAGTTCTTC; CDR3aa: CASSLRSSGGGDEQFF
v_gene: TRBV5-1; d_gene: NA; abundance: once; j_gene: TRBJ1-1; CDR3nt: TGCGCCAGCAGCTATGGACCCACGAACACTGAAGCTTTCTTT; CDR3aa: CASSYGPTNTEAFF
v_gene: TRBV12-3/TRBV12-4; d_gene: NA; abundance: few; j_gene: TRBJ2-1; CDR3nt: TGTGCCAGCAGTTGGCAGGGGTTAACTAATGAGCAGTTCTTC; CDR3aa: CASSWQGLTNEQFF
v_gene: TRBV6-5; d_gene: NA; abundance: NA; j_gene: TRBJ1-5; CDR3nt: TGTGCCAGCAGCCGAGACAGGATCGCCCAGCATTTT; CDR3aa: CASSRDRIAQHF
v_gene: TRBV7-3; d_gene: TRBD2; abundance: NA; j_gene: TRBJ2-1; CDR3nt: TGTGCCAGCAGCTTCAGCGGGGGGGGTTTTGAGCAGTTCTTC; CDR3aa: CASSFSGGGFEQFF
v_gene: TRBV6-2/TRBV6-3; d_gene: NA; abundance: few; j_gene: TRBJ1-5; CDR3nt: TGTGCCAGCAGTTACTCGGGGCAGACCAATCAGCCCCAGCATTTT; CDR3aa: CASSYSGQTNQPQHF
v_gene: TRBV24-1; d_gene: NA; abundance: NA; j_gene: TRBJ2-2; CDR3nt: TGTGCCACCAGTGATTTTGGGCCCCGGGAGCTGTTTTTT; CDR3aa: CATSDFGPRELFF